Shown below are 21 T cell receptor beta chains from a single sample sequenced in a study of human T cells and chemical hapten exposure. Extraction yielded total RNA from whole blood (unfractionated). TCRdb re-analysed the 5' RACE reads in MiXCR, keeping a single row per CDR3 protein. The sample has more than 60,000 distinct CDR3 sequences; 15% are singletons. The receptors here all came from a female donor in good health.

This clonotype was observed at least ten times. V usage is TRBV2 and J usage is TRBJ2-7; D may be TRBD2 (6 bases). Germline CDR1 SNHLY, CDR2 FYNNEI. CDR3 length equals 15 residues. Deletions cut 2 bases from V and 6 bases from J, with 17 bases between. The CDR3 DNA follows: TGTGCCAGCAGTGAAAGTCTCCCGGGAGTAGGCGAGCAGTACTTC. Translated, it gives CASSESLPGVGEQYF. The full variable domain, in which reference TRBV2 and TRBJ2-7 provide the parts outside the CDR3, is EPEVTQTPSHQVTQMGQEVILRCVPISNHLYFYWYRQILGQKVEFLVSFYNNEISEKSEIFDDQFSVERPDGSNFTLKIRSTKLEDSAMYFCASSESLPGVGEQYFGPGTRLTVT.

This clonotype was counted at least ten times. The chain uses TRBV29-1 and TRBJ1-2; 8 positions agree with TRBD1. The CDR3 is 13 amino acids. The germline gives CDR1 SQVTM, CDR2 ANQGSEA. The V and J ends lost 5 bases and 4 bases, in that order; junction bases with no gene match: 6. CDR3 DNA: TGCAGCGTTCCGACAGGGGCCGGCTATGGCTACACCTTC. Protein product: CSVPTGAGYGYTF.

There are many counts of this clonotype. The rearrangement links TRBV24-1 to TRBJ2-1; D not certain. The ends were cut back, 4 bases at V and 8 bases at J, with 8 bases in the middle. Germline values: CDR1 KGHDR, CDR2 SFDVKD. The CDR3 loop spans 12 amino acids. This CDR3 is CATSETLDEQFF. CDR3 sequence (DNA): TGTGCCACCAGTGAGACGCTCGATGAGCAGTTCTTC.

In regard to this clonotype: A read error may account for a junction end that differs from germline. The rearrangement joins TRBV28 to TRBJ2-1; no clear D. From germline, CDR1 is MDHEN and CDR2 SYDVKM. The CDR3 has 13 residues. The CDR3 protein is CASTSTAYKEQFF. In DNA, the CDR3 is TGTGCCAGCACCTCGACCGCGTACAAGGAGCAGTTCTTC.

This sequence joins TRBV5-6 and TRBJ1-1; D is undetermined. The CDR3 loop spans 14 amino acids. V lost 0 bases and J lost 5, with 11 bases in between. Germline loops: CDR1 SGHDT, CDR2 YYEEEE. The CDR3 DNA sequence: TGTGCCAGCAGCTTGGTATCCGGTAGGACTGAAGCTTTCTTT. Translated: CASSLVSGRTEAFF.

J is TRBJ2-3 and V is TRBV7-2; D perhaps matches TRBD2 (5 bases). The germline CDR1 and CDR2 sequences are SGHTA and FQGNSA. The ends were cut back, 7 bases at V and 2 bases at J, with 13 bases in the middle. CDR3 length: 14 residues. CDR3 in DNA: TGTGCCAGCACCCTTGGGAGAGCCACAGATACGCAGTATTTT. As protein: CASTLGRATDTQYF.

This clonotype occurred a few times. This rearrangement joins TRBV14 to TRBJ2-1, with D possibly matching TRBD1 (5 bases). The CDR3 sequence is 15 residues long. From germline, CDR1 is SGHDN and CDR2 FVKESK. V was clipped by 5 bases and J by 9 bases, with 20 bases between them. The CDR3 DNA reads TGTGCCAGCAGCAAATTGGGGCAGGGTTGGGGTGAGCAGTTCTTC. It specifies CASSKLGQGWGEQFF.

V gene TRBV20-1 combines with J gene TRBJ2-5, with unresolved D. This CDR3 has 12 residues. The V gene's germline CDR1 is DFQATT and CDR2 SNEGSKA (reference sequence). Trimming shortened V by 3 bases and J by 5 bases, and 10 bases separated the two germline ends. The CDR3: CSASPAYETQYF. The CDR3 DNA sequence: TGCAGTGCTAGCCCCGCTTACGAGACCCAGTACTTC.

The V gene is TRBV6-2 or TRBV6-3, the J gene TRBJ2-1; D is unclear. The germline V and J ends were trimmed by 4 bases and 3 bases, with 10 bases remaining between them. The CDR3 spans 14 residues. CDR1 is MNHEY and CDR2 is SVGEGT in the germline V gene. The CDR3 DNA sequence: TGTGCCAGCAGTTGGAGCAGCGACTACAATGAGCAGTTCTTC. It yields the protein CASSWSSDYNEQFF.

V is TRBV9 and J is TRBJ2-7, with D unclear. This CDR3 is built from 14 residues. Germline assignment: CDR1 SGDLS and CDR2 YYNGEE. Trimming took off 0 bases at V and 0 bases at J, with 7 bases between the two ends. The chain's CDR3 is CASSVALASYEQYF. The DNA for the CDR3 is TGTGCCAGCAGCGTAGCCTTAGCCTCCTACGAGCAGTACTTC.

This clonotype was found a few times. The J gene is TRBJ1-2, the V gene TRBV7-9, with TRBD1 matching over 7 bases. The CDR3 loop spans 15 amino acids. Per germline, CDR1 SEHNR and CDR2 FQNEAQ (reference sequence). The ends lost 5 bases at V and 0 bases at J; junction bases unmatched: 6. CDR3 DNA sequence: TGTGCCAGCAGCCACCGGGACAGATCTAACTATGGCTACACCTTC. Protein sequence: CASSHRDRSNYGYTF.

This clonotype was counted a few times. This chain links TRBV3-1 with TRBJ1-2; perhaps TRBD1 as D (6 bases). Germline V gene data show CDR1 as LGHDT and CDR2 as YNNKEL (reference sequence). The CDR3 totals 15 residues. The V gene lost 5 bases and the J gene lost 5 bases, with 18 bases spanning the gap. The CDR3 nucleotides are TGTGCCAGCAGCGAGGACAGCCACTTTAGATATGGCTACACCTTC. It translates to CASSEDSHFRYGYTF.

This clonotype was found a few times. The chain links TRBV4-3 to TRBJ1-1, with TRBD1 matching over 7 bases. Trimming took 1 base from V and 5 from J; bases not matched to a gene: 4. The CDR3 has 14 residues. Germline V gene sequence: CDR1 LGHNA, CDR2 YSLEER. CDR3 nucleotides: TGCGCCAGCAGCCAAGGCGGACAGGAAACTGAAGCTTTCTTT. Translating gives CASSQGGQETEAFF.

This clonotype was observed many times. V usage is TRBV30 and J usage is TRBJ2-7, with D perhaps being TRBD1 or TRBD2 (5 bases each). V was pared by 5 bases and J by 7 bases, with 15 bases between. The germline V gene has CDR1 GTSNPN and CDR2 SVGIG (reference sequence). CDR3 size: 12 residues. CDR3: CAWGTAVSEQYF. In DNA form, the CDR3 reads TGTGCCTGGGGGACCGCAGTGAGTGAGCAGTACTTC. Looking up the rest from reference TRBV30 and TRBJ2-7 gives the full variable domain: SQTIHQWPATLVQPVGSPLSLECTVEGTSNPNLYWYRQAAGRGLQLLFYSVGIGQISSEVPQNLSASRPQDRQFILSSKKLLLSDSGFYLCAWGTAVSEQYFGPGTRLTVT.

A few counts support this clonotype. This rearrangement joins TRBV12-3 or TRBV12-4 to TRBJ2-1, with 8 bases aligning to TRBD2. The length of the CDR3 is 14 residues. The trim removed 7 bases at V and 6 bases at J, leaving 8 bases unmatched. The CDR3 loop reads CASILRGVSNEQFF. The CDR3 DNA reads as TGTGCCAGCATCTTGCGGGGGGTGTCCAATGAGCAGTTCTTC.

J is TRBJ2-7 and V is TRBV7-2; no definite D call. The CDR3 is 14 residues long. V lost 6 bases and J lost 9, with 21 bases in between. Germline V CDR1 and CDR2: SGHTA, FQGNSA. For the CDR3, the DNA is TGTGCCAGCAGGCAAAGCCCGGATCGGAGCGTGCAGTACTTC. This sequence encodes CASRQSPDRSVQYF.

This clonotype was detected only a few times. Germline is not matched at one junction end, which may reflect a read error. The chain uses TRBV28 and TRBJ2-5; TRBD1 matches 8 bases. Germline V gene lookup returns CDR1 MDHEN and CDR2 SYDVKM. This CDR3 is built from 12 residues. The CDR3 DNA reads as TGTGCCAGCAGCCGCGTCCCCGGACAGGGAGACTTC. Amino acids: CASSRVPGQGDF.

The chain joins TRBV18 to TRBJ1-1, with 8 bases matching TRBD1. Germline loops: CDR1 KGHSH, CDR2 LQKENI. This CDR3 has 13 amino acids. V was pared by 6 bases and J by 1 base, with 1 base of the junction left unmatched. DNA for the CDR3: TGTGCCAGCTCCGGACAGGGGAACACTGAAGCTTTCTTT. Protein: CASSGQGNTEAFF.

The J gene is TRBJ2-3, the V gene TRBV28; 8 nucleotides match TRBD2. V was pared by 5 bases and J by 2 bases, with 15 bases of the junction left unmatched. The CDR3 covers 18 residues. Germline CDR1 and CDR2: MDHEN and SYDVKM. In DNA, the CDR3 is TGTGCCAGCAGTCCCCCGGGGGGGGGGCTCCTGAACACAGATACGCAGTATTTT. Its translation is CASSPPGGGLLNTDTQYF. Together with reference TRBV28 and TRBJ2-3, the CDR3 gives the full variable domain: DVKVTQSSRYLVKRTGEKVFLECVQDMDHENMFWYRQDPGLGLRLIYFSYDVKMKEKGDIPEGYSVSREKKERFSLILESASTNQTSMYLCASSPPGGGLLNTDTQYFGPGTRLTVL.

This chain uses TRBV5-1 with TRBJ2-3, with 7 bases fitting TRBD1. The trim removed 4 bases at V and 1 base at J, leaving 9 bases unmatched. Germline loops: CDR1 SGHRS, CDR2 YFSETQ. CDR3 size: 16 residues. The CDR3 DNA sequence: TGCGCCAGCAGCCCCTATAACAGGGGTGGCACAGATACGCAGTATTTT. Its translation is CASSPYNRGGTDTQYF.

This chain connects TRBV5-1 to TRBJ2-7, with 7 bases matching TRBD1. The CDR3 contains 14 residues. J was trimmed by 5 bases and V by 4 bases; bases with no gene match: 9. Germline values: CDR1 SGHRS, CDR2 YFSETQ. CDR3 in amino acids: CASSHGQVYDEQYF. The DNA of the CDR3 is TGCGCCAGCAGCCATGGACAGGTATACGACGAGCAGTACTTC. Full variable domain (rest looked up from reference TRBV5-1 and TRBJ2-7): KAGVTQTPRYLIKTRGQQVTLSCSPISGHRSVSWYQQTPGQGLQFLFEYFSETQRNKGNFPGRFSGRQFSNSRSEMNVSTLELGDSALYLCASSHGQVYDEQYFGPGTRLTVT.